This T cell receptor (beta chain) was identified in a study of blood T cell repertoires in COVID-19. About the research overall: Whether acute or convalescent, the COVID-19 samples came from the United States, Italy and Spain.

Original processing methods: Cell counts per sample came from amplifying reference gene primers. Sequencing was performed with immunoSEQ multiplex PCR; in TCRdb, only in-frame clones are kept and a portion is missing. The V and J calls and clone size were taken over from that table, and D and trimming were inferred from the DNA. Among 140,000 or so clones listed, roughly three quarters were seen once. Between the trimmed V and J ends, which lost 6 bases and 0 bases, there was a span of 12 bases. The CDR3 consists of 15 residues. Germline CDR1 and CDR2: SGHAT and FQNNGV. Sequences were obtained from peripheral blood. The chain couples TRBV11-2 to TRBJ1-3; no firm D call. The TCR was taken from a man aged 60 to 69 with acute or convalescent COVID-19. CDR3: CASRQQPSSGNTIYF. CDR3 DNA sequence: TGTGCCAGCAGGCAACAGCCTTCCTCTGGAAACACCATATATTTT.